There are many counts of the clone carrying this TCR beta chain. Its specificity is unknown. This sample is drawn from a study of CD8 T cells in ankylosing spondylitis. Study results and limitations: Significant enrichment of disease-linked clones was reportedly seen in matched ankylosing spondylitis synovial fluid. A TCR beta motif of roughly 8 highly homologous variants appeared characteristic of ankylosing spondylitis blood.

CDR1 is MDHEN, CDR2 SYDVKM, per germline. The length of the CDR3 is 14 residues. Trimming took off 8 bases at V and 1 base at J, with 14 bases between the two ends. A single record per CDR3 protein comes from TCRdb applying MiXCR to the 5' RACE reads. The table lists fewer than 550,000 distinct CDR3 sequences, approximately 5.3% of them singletons. Input material: blood, either unsorted or a sorted T cell fraction (not recorded which). This chain connects TRBV28 to TRBJ1-1; D call uncertain. The receptor was isolated from a male donor with ankylosing spondylitis. Here the CDR3 DNA reads TGTGCCAGCCTTAGGGCGGGATCGAACACTGAAGCTTTCTTT. This sequence encodes CASLRAGSNTEAFF.